The next 26 T cell receptor beta chains were all read from a single sample in a study of T cell responses to AZD1222 COVID-19 vaccine. This table comes from immunoSEQ multiplex PCR, and its TCRdb copy is limited to in-frame clones, with some not included. Here the sample spans roughly 110,000 clones, 90% to 95% being singletons. The source was peripheral blood, collected on day 0 of AZD1222 vaccination. These receptors all stem from an adult in good health.

The chain carries TRBV5-1 and TRBJ2-1; no firm D call. V lost 4 bases and J 0 bases, leaving 11 bases between the germline ends. The CDR3 is 15 residues long. Germline CDR1 is SGHRS and CDR2 is YFSETQ. The CDR3 nucleotides are TGCGCCAGCAGCAACCCGACGGGCTCCTACAATGAGCAGTTCTTC. Encoded protein: CASSNPTGSYNEQFF.

This rearrangement joins TRBV3-1 (or the pseudogene TRBV3-2) to TRBJ1-6, with a possible D match to TRBD1 (6 bases). The V end lost 4 bases, the J end lost 11 bases, and 18 bases lay between the germline ends. This CDR3 contains 15 residues. Germline values: CDR1 LGHDT, CDR2 YNNKEL (reference sequence). The CDR3 reads CASSPERRGGAPLHF. The DNA for the CDR3 is TGTGCCAGCAGCCCGGAACGGCGAGGGGGGGCACCCCTCCACTTT.

This clone was seen a few times. The chain combines TRBV6-2 or TRBV6-3 with TRBJ2-2; 7 nucleotides agree with TRBD2. Trimming cost V 2 bases and J 1 base; bases outside gene matches: 10. This CDR3 is built from 18 residues. CDR1 and CDR2 from the germline V gene are MNHEY and SVGEGT. DNA for the CDR3: TGTGCCAGCAGTTACCCGATAGGCGAGCGGGAGAACACCGGGGAGCTGTTTTTT. Its translation is CASSYPIGERENTGELFF.

In DNA, the CDR3 is TGTGCCAGCAGCTTAGGGGAGGCGGTAGCTTTCTTT. Translated, it gives CASSLGEAVAFF. The chain links TRBV7-9 to TRBJ1-1; D not resolved. The length of the CDR3 is 12 residues. Trimming left V 1 base short and J 10 bases short, with 10 bases between. CDR1 SEHNR and CDR2 FQNEAQ come from the germline V gene (reference sequence).

The CDR3 sequence: CASSLENIQYF. CDR3 sequence (DNA): TGTGCCAGCAGTTTAGAGAACATTCAGTACTTC. The chain carries TRBV12-3 or TRBV12-4 and TRBJ2-4; D remains unclear. Trimming took off 1 base at V and 7 bases at J, with 2 bases between the two ends. This CDR3 spans 11 amino acids.

This clone was counted a few times. The CDR3 region has the DNA TGCGCCAGCAGCTTACAGGGGGCAGATGAAAAACTGTTTTTT. Encoded protein: CASSLQGADEKLFF. The chain recombines TRBV5-1 with TRBJ1-4; 9 nucleotides line up with TRBD1. The CDR3 is 14 residues long. CDR1 is SGHRS and CDR2 is YFSETQ in the germline V gene. Germline trimming cut 2 bases from V and 6 bases from J; bases unmatched to any gene: 2.

The chain recombines TRBV7-8 with TRBJ1-5; TRBD1 might be the D (6 bases). CDR1 is SGHVS and CDR2 is FQNEAQ in the germline V gene. The CDR3 length is 14 residues. V lost 5 bases and J 3 bases, leaving 11 bases between the germline ends. CDR3 sequence (DNA): TGTGCCAGCAGCCAGGACAGTGCCAATCAGCCCCAGCATTTT. It codes for CASSQDSANQPQHF. The variable domain in full, with the rest retrieved from reference TRBV7-8 and TRBJ1-5, is GAGVSQSPRYKVAKRGQDVALRCDPISGHVSLFWYQQALGQGPEFLTYFQNEAQLDKSGLPSDRFFAERPEGSVSTLKIQRTQQEDSAVYLCASSQDSANQPQHFGDGTRLSIL.

This clone appeared a few times. The J gene is TRBJ2-6, the V gene TRBV19; D is undetermined. The germline gives CDR1 LNHDA, CDR2 SQIVND (reference sequence). V was clipped by 10 bases and J by 0 bases, with 16 bases between them. This CDR3 is 16 amino acids long. The CDR3 region is CATTWQPSSGANVLTF. The DNA of the CDR3 is TGTGCCACCACGTGGCAACCCAGCTCTGGGGCCAACGTCCTGACTTTC.

For the CDR3, the DNA is TGTGCCAGCAGCTTGTATGGGACTTCGAAGGCTTTCTCCTACGAGCAGTACTTC. Protein product: CASSLYGTSKAFSYEQYF. V and J are TRBV5-6 and TRBJ2-7; D possibly corresponds to TRBD2 (6 bases). CDR1 and CDR2 from the germline V gene are SGHDT and YYEEEE. The germline V and J ends were trimmed by 1 base and 0 bases, with 20 bases remaining between them. This CDR3 is 18 amino acids long.

The gene calls are TRBV5-1 and TRBJ1-1; 9 bases are a match to TRBD1. J was trimmed by 4 bases and V by 3 bases; bases with no gene match: 1. The length of the CDR3 is 13 residues. CDR1 is SGHRS and CDR2 is YFSETQ in the germline V gene. Here the CDR3 DNA reads TGCGCCAGCAGCTGGGGACAGGGCACTGAAGCTTTCTTT. Translating it yields CASSWGQGTEAFF.

This clone came up a few times. This chain links TRBV10-3 with TRBJ1-1, with 8 bases identical to TRBD1. In germline, CDR1 is ENHRY, CDR2 SYGVKD. The CDR3 sequence is 15 residues long. V lost 6 bases, J lost 7 bases, and 13 bases stayed unmatched. CDR3 bases: TGTGCCATCAGGCCCGGACAGGGATATGTAGGTGAAGCTTTCTTT. It is translated as CAIRPGQGYVGEAFF.

The chain employs TRBV19 and TRBJ1-2; D not resolved. The CDR3 totals 15 residues. The ends were cut back, 0 bases at V and 2 bases at J, with 10 bases in the middle. Germline V CDR1 and CDR2: LNHDA, SQIVND (reference sequence). The CDR3 is CASSIDLRGNYGYTF. In DNA, the CDR3 is TGTGCCAGTAGTATAGATCTTAGAGGAAACTATGGCTACACCTTC.

The sample holds one count of this clone. The chain has TRBV4-2 and TRBJ2-4; unclear D gene. V lost 2 bases and J lost 0, with 23 bases in between. The length of the CDR3 is 20 residues. Germline assignment: CDR1 LGHNA and CDR2 YNFKEQ. The CDR3 bases are TGTGCCAGCAGCCAATCTTTAGCAGGACCCGATCATCTAGCCAAAAACATTCAGTACTTC. Translation: CASSQSLAGPDHLAKNIQYF.

The gene calls are TRBV7-2 and TRBJ1-2; D gene ambiguous. The CDR3 extends over 12 amino acids. Per germline, CDR1 SGHTA and CDR2 FQGNSA. V was pared by 2 bases and J by 7 bases, with 8 bases between. The DNA of the CDR3 is TGTGCCAGCAGCTTAACGTGGTTTGGCTACACCTTC. It specifies CASSLTWFGYTF.

This CDR3 reads CASSVAGGSSNEQFF. The CDR3 bases are TGTGCCAGCAGCGTAGCTGGGGGGTCTAGCAATGAGCAGTTCTTC. The chain joins TRBV9 to TRBJ2-1, with D possibly matching TRBD2 (6 bases). In germline, CDR1 is SGDLS, CDR2 YYNGEE. The CDR3 runs 15 residues. V was pared by 0 bases and J by 6 bases, with 13 bases between.

The chain employs TRBV18 and TRBJ1-1; a weak D match, TRBD1 (6 bases). The CDR3 spans 13 residues. Germline values: CDR1 KGHSH, CDR2 LQKENI. V was clipped by 3 bases and J by 6 bases, with 11 bases between them. CDR3 DNA sequence: TGTGCCAGCTCACCGAAGGGGGGAGCTGAAGCTTTCTTT. Translating gives CASSPKGGAEAFF. Full variable domain (missing parts from reference TRBV18 and TRBJ1-1): NAGVMQNPRHLVRRRGQEARLRCSPMKGHSHVYWYRQLPEEGLKFMVYLQKENIIDESGMPKERFSAEFPKEGPSILRIQQVVRGDSAAYFCASSPKGGAEAFFGQGTRLTVV.

The gene calls are TRBV10-3 and TRBJ2-7; 10 positions agree with TRBD1. The V and J ends lost 7 bases and 3 bases, in that order; junction bases with no gene match: 3. This CDR3 has 13 amino acids. Germline V gives CDR1 ENHRY, CDR2 SYGVKD. As DNA, the CDR3 is TGTGCCATCACCGGGACAGGGGACTACGAGCAGTACTTC. Translated, it gives CAITGTGDYEQYF.

This clone was observed once. V gene TRBV5-8 combines with J gene TRBJ1-5, with D perhaps matching TRBD1 (6 bases). The CDR3 runs 13 residues. Trimming took 4 bases from V and 6 from J, leaving 11 bases between them. Germline CDR1 SGHTS, CDR2 YDEGEE. The CDR3 nucleotides read TGTGCCAGCAGCCGACGACAGGCTCAGCCCCAGCATTTT. Protein sequence: CASSRRQAQPQHF. Filled out from reference TRBV5-8 and TRBJ1-5, the complete variable domain reads EAGVTQSPTHLIKTRGQQATLRCSPISGHTSVYWYQQALGLGLQFLLWYDEGEERNRGNFPPRFSGRQFPNYSSELNVNALELEDSALYLCASSRRQAQPQHFGDGTRLSIL.

DNA for the CDR3: TGTGCCAGCAGTTACGACCCCACAGGGTATGAAAAACTGTTTTTT. Encoded protein: CASSYDPTGYEKLFF. V usage is TRBV6-5 and J usage is TRBJ1-4, with D possibly matching TRBD1 (6 bases). The germline V gene has CDR1 MNHEY and CDR2 SVGAGI. CDR3 length: 15 residues. The V end was cut by 2 bases, the J end by 6 bases, with 13 bases between.

CDR3 in amino acids: CASSREFQDSYTF. DNA for the CDR3: TGCGCCAGCAGCAGGGAATTCCAGGACAGCTACACCTTC. The chain uses TRBV5-1 and TRBJ1-2; D possibly corresponds to TRBD1 (5 bases). Germline-derived CDR1 and CDR2 are SGHRS and YFSETQ. The V end was cut by 4 bases, the J end by 9 bases, with 16 bases between. The CDR3 spans 13 residues.

This rearrangement joins TRBV29-1 to TRBJ2-2, with D possibly TRBD2 on 6 matching bases. Trimming took 3 bases from V and 4 from J, leaving 12 bases between them. This CDR3 has 14 residues. The germline gives CDR1 SQVTM, CDR2 ANQGSEA. The CDR3 protein is CSVEEGRFTGELFF. CDR3 in DNA: TGCAGCGTTGAGGAGGGCAGATTCACCGGGGAGCTGTTTTTT.

The V gene is TRBV15, the J gene TRBJ1-1; 9 nucleotides agree with TRBD1. V was pared by 3 bases and J by 0 bases, with 17 bases of the junction left unmatched. The CDR3 consists of 20 residues. CDR1 and CDR2 (germline): LNHNV, YYDKDF (reference sequence). CDR3 in amino acids: CATSRALIQGAPNMNTEAFF. CDR3 coding DNA: TGTGCCACCAGCAGGGCCCTTATACAGGGGGCCCCTAATATGAACACTGAAGCTTTCTTT.

The CDR3 nucleotides read TGTGCCAGCAAACCCGGGACAGCTAACACTGAAGCTTTCTTT. Its translation: CASKPGTANTEAFF. The genes are TRBV11-2 and TRBJ1-1; TRBD1 aligns across 7 bases. CDR3 length: 14 amino acids. Losses at the gene ends were 7 bases for V and 2 bases for J; bases not matched to a gene: 7. From germline, CDR1 is SGHAT and CDR2 FQNNGV.

V and J are TRBV19 and TRBJ2-5; possibly TRBD2 for D (5 bases). V lost 7 bases, J lost 5 bases, and 20 bases lay in between. The germline V gene encodes CDR1 LNHDA and CDR2 SQIVND (reference sequence). The CDR3 consists of 15 residues. CDR3: CASKDPTRGSETQYF. CDR3 DNA: TGTGCCAGTAAAGACCCCACCCGGGGAAGCGAGACCCAGTACTTC.

V and J are TRBV5-1 and TRBJ1-3, with 7 positions matching TRBD1. The CDR3 runs 15 residues. Looked up from germline, CDR1 is SGHRS and CDR2 is YFSETQ. V dropped 5 bases and J dropped 3; count of bases not matched to a gene: 8. The CDR3 region is CASSLGTVGGNTIYF. For the CDR3, the DNA is TGCGCCAGCAGTCTCGGGACAGTCGGTGGAAACACCATATATTTT.

The V gene is TRBV11-3, the J gene TRBJ1-1; D is unclear. This CDR3 contains 13 residues. Germline CDR1 reads SGHNT; CDR2 reads YENEEA. V dropped 5 bases and J dropped 5 bases, with 12 bases sitting between them. CDR3 region: CASSESEWTEAFF. The DNA of the CDR3 is TGTGCCAGCAGCGAAAGCGAGTGGACTGAAGCTTTCTTT.